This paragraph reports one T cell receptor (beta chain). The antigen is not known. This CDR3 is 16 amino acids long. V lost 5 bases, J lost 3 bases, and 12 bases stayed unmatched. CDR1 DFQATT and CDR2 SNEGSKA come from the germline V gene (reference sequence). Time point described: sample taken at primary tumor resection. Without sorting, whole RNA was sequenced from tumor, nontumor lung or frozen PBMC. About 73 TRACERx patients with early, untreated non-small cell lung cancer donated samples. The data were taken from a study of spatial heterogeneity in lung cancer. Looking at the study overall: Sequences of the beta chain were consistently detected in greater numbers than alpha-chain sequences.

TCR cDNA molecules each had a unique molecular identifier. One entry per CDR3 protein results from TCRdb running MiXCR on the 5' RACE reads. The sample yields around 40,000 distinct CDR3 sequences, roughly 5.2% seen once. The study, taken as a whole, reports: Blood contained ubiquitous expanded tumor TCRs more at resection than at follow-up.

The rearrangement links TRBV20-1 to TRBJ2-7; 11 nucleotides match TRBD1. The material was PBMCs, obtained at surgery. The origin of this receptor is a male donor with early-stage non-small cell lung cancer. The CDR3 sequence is CSARRQGQGAIYEQYF. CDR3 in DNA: TGCAGTGCTCGACGCCAAGGACAGGGGGCGATCTACGAGCAGTACTTC.